This TCR beta chain was recovered during a study of control samples from healthy donors and cancer patients. The CDR3 consists of 14 residues. Trimming cost V 0 bases and J 7 bases; bases outside gene matches: 3. The germline gives CDR1 SGHDT, CDR2 YYEEEE. Here immunoSEQ multiplex PCR was the method, and the copy in TCRdb shows in-frame clones only, minus some. In the table there are around 93,000 clones, about 90% of which are singletons. Sequencing was carried out using blood. This TCR derives from a young man in good health. V gene TRBV5-6 combines with J gene TRBJ2-2; 7 nucleotides match TRBD2. This CDR3 is CASSLVRGDGELFF. DNA for the CDR3: TGTGCCAGCAGCTTGGTCCGGGGGGACGGGGAGCTGTTTTTT.